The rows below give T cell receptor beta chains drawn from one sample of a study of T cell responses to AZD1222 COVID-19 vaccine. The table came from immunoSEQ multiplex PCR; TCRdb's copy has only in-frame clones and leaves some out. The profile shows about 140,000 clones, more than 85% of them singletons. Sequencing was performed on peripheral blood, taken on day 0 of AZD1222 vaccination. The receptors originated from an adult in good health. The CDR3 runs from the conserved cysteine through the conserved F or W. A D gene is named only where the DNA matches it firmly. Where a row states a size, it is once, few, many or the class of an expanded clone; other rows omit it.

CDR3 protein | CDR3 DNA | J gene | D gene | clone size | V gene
CAISGASNSGNTIYF | TGTGCCATCAGTGGGGCCAGTAACTCTGGAAACACCATATATTTT | TRBJ1-3 | NA | NA | TRBV10-3
CASSLHGEGQETQYF | TGTGCCAGCAGTCTCCACGGGGAGGGCCAAGAGACCCAGTACTTC | TRBJ2-5 | TRBD2 | once | TRBV28
CASSYSAEAFF | TGTGCCAGCAGTTACTCTGCTGAAGCTTTCTTT | TRBJ1-1 | NA | NA | TRBV6-5
CASSQATSGVYNEQFF | TGTGCCAGCAGCCAAGCGACTAGCGGGGTCTACAATGAGCAGTTCTTC | TRBJ2-1 | TRBD2 | few | TRBV4-2
CASSQVEGLSSYNEQFF | TGTGCCAGCAGCCAAGTCGAGGGTCTTAGCTCCTACAATGAGCAGTTCTTC | TRBJ2-1 | NA | NA | TRBV14
CASSQVDREGSPLHF | TGCGCCAGCAGCCAAGTGGACAGGGAGGGTTCACCCCTCCACTTT | TRBJ1-6 | TRBD1 | NA | TRBV4-1
CAWSGPGQGYEKLFF | TGTGCCTGGAGTGGTCCCGGTCAGGGATACGAAAAACTGTTTTTT | TRBJ1-4 | NA | NA | TRBV30
CASSPRGRTNEKLFF | TGTGCCAGCAGCCCGAGGGGCAGAACTAATGAAAAACTGTTTTTT | TRBJ1-4 | NA | NA | TRBV6-5
CASSTSQYRQPEKLFF | TGTGCCAGCAGCACCTCCCAGTATCGACAGCCGGAAAAACTGTTTTTT | TRBJ1-4 | NA | NA | TRBV11-2
CASSPGTGSTQYF | TGTGCCAGCAGCCCTGGGACAGGGTCGACCCAGTACTTC | TRBJ2-5 | TRBD1 | NA | TRBV7-3
CSVRPDTFTEAFF | TGCAGCGTTCGTCCCGACACCTTCACTGAAGCTTTCTTT | TRBJ1-1 | NA | NA | TRBV29-1